A selection of T cell receptor beta chains follows, all from one sample in a study of glioma-infiltrating T cells after dendritic cell vaccination. Data came from immunoSEQ multiplex PCR; TCRdb stores just in-frame clones and leaves some out. The sample consists of about 50,000 clones, roughly 90% of them appearing once. The sample consisted of blood, taken after dendritic cell vaccination. The receptors here all came from a human donor with glioblastoma. The CDR3 runs from the conserved cysteine through the conserved F or W. A D gene is named only where the DNA matches it firmly. Where a row states a size, it is once, few, many or the class of an expanded clone; other rows omit it.

- TRBJ1-4 TRBV25-1 - TGTGCCAGCAGTGCACAGAGCGGGGTGTTTGAAAAACTGTTTTTT CASSAQSGVFEKLFF
- TRBJ2-5 TRBV5-1 - TGCGCCAGCAGCTTCGGTTTATTCGGGATCCAAGAGACCCAGTACTTC CASSFGLFGIQETQYF
- TRBJ2-7 TRBV28 TRBD1 TGTGCCAGCAGTAGACAGGGTCTGGAGTCTTACGAGCAGTACTTC CASSRQGLESYEQYF
- TRBJ1-1 TRBV5-1 - TGCGCCAGCAGCTTGACAGGGATTAGGACTGAAGCTTTCTTT CASSLTGIRTEAFF
- TRBJ1-2 TRBV7-2 TRBD1 TGTGCCAGCAGCGTAGCCCCCGGGACAGGACATAACTATGGCTACACCTTC CASSVAPGTGHNYGYTF
- TRBJ1-2 TRBV5-4 - TGTGCCACAGGGAGTGCCAGGACAGCAACTACCTATGGCTACACCTTC CATGSARTATTYGYTF
- TRBJ1-1 TRBV28 - TGTGCCAGCAGTTTACCGAGGGTGGTAGCTTTCTTT CASSLPRVVAFF
once TRBJ1-2 TRBV6-1 TRBD1 TGTGCCAGCAGTAGGGACAGGTTCTATGGCTACACCTTC CASSRDRFYGYTF
- TRBJ2-1 TRBV7-7 - TGTGCTAGCAGCTCAGGGCTTTACAATGAGCAGTTCTTC CASSSGLYNEQFF
- TRBJ2-1 TRBV7-3 TRBD2 TGTGCCAGCAGCCCCGGGGGGTCGGCTGAGCAGTTCTTC CASSPGGSAEQFF
- TRBJ2-1 TRBV6-1 TRBD2 TGTGCCAGCAGTGAAGCGGCTGTCGGACTAGCGGGAGGGCGCCCCTACAATGAGCAGTTCTTC CASSEAAVGLAGGRPYNEQFF
- TRBJ2-1 TRBV30 - TGTGCCTGGAGACAGAACTCCTACAATGAGCAGTTCTTC CAWRQNSYNEQFF
- TRBJ2-2 TRBV28 - TGTGCCAGCAGCCTCGGGGGCACCGGGGAGCTGTTTTTT CASSLGGTGELFF
- TRBJ1-2 TRBV7-2 TRBD1 TGTGCCAGCAGCTTACAGCAGGGGGCGAGGATCTATGGCTACACCTTC CASSLQQGARIYGYTF
- TRBJ2-3 TRBV25-1 - TGTGCCAGCAGTGAGCGCGTGGGGGGTTGGGATACGCAGTATTTT CASSERVGGWDTQYF
- TRBJ2-1 TRBV7-2 TRBD2 TGTGCCAGCAGCTCGAGAAAGGGACTAGCGGCGTTGGGCAATGAGCAGTTCTTC CASSSRKGLAALGNEQFF
- TRBJ2-7 TRBV10-2 TRBD2 TGCGCCAGCAGCATCGGGACTAGCGGGGGGGACGAGCAGTACTTC CASSIGTSGGDEQYF
- TRBJ1-4 TRBV7-9 TRBD1 TGTGCCAGCAGCTTAGGACAGGGGGTCCCCGCTAATGAAAAACTGTTTTTT CASSLGQGVPANEKLFF
- TRBJ2-2 TRBV5-3 - TGTGCCAGAAGCGTGGCTAGAAACACCGGGGAGCTGTTTTTT CARSVARNTGELFF
- TRBJ2-7 TRBV4-2 TRBD1 TGTGCCAGCAGCCACTCGGGACAGGGCTTCTACGAGCAGTACTTC CASSHSGQGFYEQYF
- TRBJ2-5 TRBV7-2 - TGTGCCAGCAGCTCCCAAAGAGGTGGCGTGACAGAGACCCAGTACTTC CASSSQRGGVTETQYF
- TRBJ2-1 TRBV6-1 - TGTGCCAGCAGTGAATTAGGAGCGGAGCGGGTGCAGTTCTTC CASSELGAERVQFF
- TRBJ2-6 TRBV5-1 - TGCGCCAGCAGCTTTGGCGGGACGTCTGCTGGGGCCAACGTCCTGACTTTC CASSFGGTSAGANVLTF
- TRBJ2-7 TRBV21-1 - TGTGCCAGCAGCAAAGTTTCTAGCGGGAGCTACGAGCAGTACTTC CASSKVSSGSYEQYF
- TRBJ1-3 TRBV29-1 - TGCAGCGTTGAAGATGAAGGAAGGGGGAGGGACACCATATATTTT CSVEDEGRGRDTIYF
- TRBJ2-1 TRBV11-2 - TGTGCCAGCAGCTTAGGGAATAGCGGCTCCTACAATGAGCAGTTCTTC CASSLGNSGSYNEQFF
- TRBJ1-1 TRBV7-8 - TGTGCCAGCAGCTCTGGAGGCACTGAAGCTTTCTTT CASSSGGTEAFF
- TRBJ1-2 TRBV28 - TGTGCCAGCAGCTCAACACGTAGGGGGGGGGCTAACTATGGCTACACCTTC CASSSTRRGGANYGYTF
- TRBJ1-4 TRBV6-1 TRBD1 TGTGCCAGCAGTGAACCGACAGGGGTGACTAATGAAAAACTGTTTTTT CASSEPTGVTNEKLFF
- TRBJ1-1 TRBV4-2 - TGTGCCAGCAGCCAAGATAGGGGGGGTCTGAACACTGAAGCTTTCTTT CASSQDRGGLNTEAFF
- TRBJ1-2 TRBV6-5 TRBD1 TGTGCCAGCAGTCGACAGGGCTACGGCTACACCTTC CASSRQGYGYTF
- TRBJ2-7 TRBV5-1 TRBD1 TGCGCCAGCAGCTTGCACGGGACAGGCGGCGCCTACGAGCAGTACTTC CASSLHGTGGAYEQYF
- TRBJ2-7 TRBV27 - TGTGCCAGCAGGGGAGAGTACGAGCAGTACTTC CASRGEYEQYF
- TRBJ1-5 TRBV10-3 - TGTGCCATCAGTGCACAGGGTGATAGCAATCAGCCCCAGCATTTT CAISAQGDSNQPQHF
- TRBJ1-5 TRBV5-5 - TGTGCCAGCAGCTTGGATCTATGGAGGCAGCCCCAGCATTTT CASSLDLWRQPQHF
- TRBJ2-1 TRBV25-1 TRBD2 TGTGCCAGCAGTGAACCTAGCGGGAGGCACACGGGCAATGAGCAGTTCTTC CASSEPSGRHTGNEQFF
- TRBJ2-5 TRBV28 - TGTGCCAGCAGGCGGGGAGAAGAGAACCAGTACTTC CASRRGEENQYF
- TRBJ2-7 TRBV7-2 TRBD2 TGTGCCAGCGCAACTAGCGGGAGGGCTCTTCGCGAGCAGTACTTC CASATSGRALREQYF
once TRBJ2-2 TRBV10-3 TRBD2 TGTGCCATCAGAATTACTAGCGGGGGCCTCACCGGGGAGCTGTTTTTT CAIRITSGGLTGELFF
- TRBJ2-1 TRBV7-6 - TGTGCCAGCAGCCCCGAGGGGGATGAGCAGTTCTTC CASSPEGDEQFF
- TRBJ2-2 TRBV5-1 TRBD2 TGCGCCAGCAGCTTGACGGGAGGGCCGAACGGGGAGCTGTTTTTT CASSLTGGPNGELFF
- TRBJ1-3 TRBV5-5 TRBD1 TGTGCCAGCAGCTTCGACAGGGCTCCTCCCAGCAACACCATATATTTT CASSFDRAPPSNTIYF
- TRBJ1-1 TRBV7-9 - TGTGCCAGCAGCTTTGCAGGGAACACTGAAGCTTTCTTT CASSFAGNTEAFF
- TRBJ1-5 TRBV28 TRBD1 TGTGCCAGCTATCGGACGGGGACAGAATTTAATCAGCCCCAGCATTTT CASYRTGTEFNQPQHF
- TRBJ2-4 TRBV15 TRBD1 TGTGCCACCAGCAGAGACAGGGGGCGATTAAACATTCAGTACTTC CATSRDRGRLNIQYF
once TRBJ2-7 TRBV6-1 - TGTGCCAGCAAGGTAGGGGTCGGGGAGCAGTACTTC CASKVGVGEQYF
- TRBJ2-6 TRBV19 - TGTGCCAGCCAACAGGGCTCTGGGGCCAACGTCCTGACTTTC CASQQGSGANVLTF
- TRBJ1-6 TRBV28 TRBD1 TGTGCCAGCAGTAGGGACAGCGCACACAATTCACCCCTCCACTTT CASSRDSAHNSPLHF
- TRBJ2-1 TRBV6-4 - TGTGCCAGCAGTGTTGGGGGGGAGCAGTTCTTC CASSVGGEQFF
- TRBJ1-1 TRBV18 - TGTGCCAGCTCACCTCAGACAGAAAACACTGAAGCTTTCTTT CASSPQTENTEAFF
once TRBJ2-1 TRBV28 TRBD2 TGTGCCAGCAGTTTCCGCCAGACTAGCGGGAGGCCGTTCTTC CASSFRQTSGRPFF
- TRBJ1-1 TRBV7-2 - TGTGCCAGCAGCTCATACACAGACACTGAAGCTTTCTTT CASSSYTDTEAFF
- TRBJ1-1 TRBV29-1 - TGCAGCGTTCGGGGGACGGGTACTGAAGCTTTCTTT CSVRGTGTEAFF
- TRBJ2-1 TRBV6-5 - TGTGCCAGCAGTTCCACCGTTAGCTCCTACAATGAGCAGTTCTTC CASSSTVSSYNEQFF
- TRBJ2-2 TRBV9 - TGTGCCAGCAGCGTACAGCTCCGGGATTTCTACACCGGGGAGCTGTTTTTT CASSVQLRDFYTGELFF
few TRBJ2-7 TRBV6-1 - TGTGCCAGCAGTATAGGGGGGGGCGGATACGAGCAGTACTTC CASSIGGGGYEQYF
- TRBJ2-3 TRBV7-9 TRBD1 TGTGCCAGCAGCTCGCAAAGGACAGGGATAACCCGAGATACGCAGTATTTT CASSSQRTGITRDTQYF